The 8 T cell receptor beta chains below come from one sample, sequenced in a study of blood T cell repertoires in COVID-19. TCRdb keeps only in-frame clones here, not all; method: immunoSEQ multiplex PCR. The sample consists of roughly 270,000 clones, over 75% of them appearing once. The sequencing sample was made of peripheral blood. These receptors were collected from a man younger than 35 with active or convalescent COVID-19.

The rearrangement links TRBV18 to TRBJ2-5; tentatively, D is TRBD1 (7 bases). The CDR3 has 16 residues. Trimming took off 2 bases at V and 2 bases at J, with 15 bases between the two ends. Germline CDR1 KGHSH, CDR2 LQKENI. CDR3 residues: CASSPGSPGGQETQYF. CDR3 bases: TGTGCCAGCTCACCAGGGTCGCCAGGGGGGCAAGAGACCCAGTACTTC.

The CDR3 nucleotides read TGTGCCAGCAGCTTGGTAGGGGATGGCTACACCTTC. Its translation is CASSLVGDGYTF. This chain joins TRBV5-6 and TRBJ1-2; TRBD1 might be the D (5 bases). Germline CDR1 and CDR2: SGHDT and YYEEEE. V lost 0 bases and J lost 6, with 6 bases in between. The CDR3 is 12 amino acids. Filled out from reference TRBV5-6 and TRBJ1-2, the complete variable domain reads DAGVTQSPTHLIKTRGQQVTLRCSPKSGHDTVSWYQQALGQGPQFIFQYYEEEERQRGNFPDRFSGHQFPNYSSELNVNALLLGDSALYLCASSLVGDGYTFGSGTRLTVV.

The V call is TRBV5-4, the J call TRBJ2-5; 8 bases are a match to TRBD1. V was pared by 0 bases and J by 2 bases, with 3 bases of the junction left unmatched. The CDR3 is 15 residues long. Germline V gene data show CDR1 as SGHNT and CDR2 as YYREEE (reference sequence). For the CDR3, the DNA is TGTGCCAGCAGCTTGGTGACAGGGGTACAAGAGACCCAGTACTTC. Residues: CASSLVTGVQETQYF.

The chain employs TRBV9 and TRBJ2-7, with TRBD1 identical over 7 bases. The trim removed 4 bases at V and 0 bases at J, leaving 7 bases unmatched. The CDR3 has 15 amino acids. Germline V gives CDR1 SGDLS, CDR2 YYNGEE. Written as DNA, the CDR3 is TGTGCCAGCAGCCCTCCGGGACAGCTCTCCTACGAGCAGTACTTC. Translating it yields CASSPPGQLSYEQYF.

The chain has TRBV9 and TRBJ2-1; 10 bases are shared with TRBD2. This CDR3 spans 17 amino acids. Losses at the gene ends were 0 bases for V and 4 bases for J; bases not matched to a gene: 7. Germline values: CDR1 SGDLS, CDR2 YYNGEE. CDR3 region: CASSVGRGLAAYNEQFF. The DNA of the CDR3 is TGTGCCAGCAGCGTAGGGAGAGGACTAGCGGCATACAATGAGCAGTTCTTC. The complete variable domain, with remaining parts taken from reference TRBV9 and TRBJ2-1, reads DSGVTQTPKHLITATGQRVTLRCSPRSGDLSVYWYQQSLDQGLQFLIQYYNGEERAKGNILERFSAQQFPDLHSELNLSSLELGDSALYFCASSVGRGLAAYNEQFFGPGTRLTVL.

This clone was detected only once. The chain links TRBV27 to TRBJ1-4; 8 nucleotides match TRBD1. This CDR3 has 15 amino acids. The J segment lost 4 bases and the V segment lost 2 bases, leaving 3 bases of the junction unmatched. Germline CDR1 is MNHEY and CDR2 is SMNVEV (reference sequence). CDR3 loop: CASSLMTGVNEKLFF. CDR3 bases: TGTGCCAGCAGTTTAATGACAGGGGTTAATGAAAAACTGTTTTTT.

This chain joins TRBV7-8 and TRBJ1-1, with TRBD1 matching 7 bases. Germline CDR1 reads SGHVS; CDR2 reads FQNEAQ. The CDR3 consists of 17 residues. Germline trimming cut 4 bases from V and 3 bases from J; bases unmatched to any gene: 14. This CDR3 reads CASSSAKKGTVYTEAFF. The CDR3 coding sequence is TGTGCCAGCAGCTCAGCCAAAAAAGGGACAGTGTACACTGAAGCTTTCTTT.

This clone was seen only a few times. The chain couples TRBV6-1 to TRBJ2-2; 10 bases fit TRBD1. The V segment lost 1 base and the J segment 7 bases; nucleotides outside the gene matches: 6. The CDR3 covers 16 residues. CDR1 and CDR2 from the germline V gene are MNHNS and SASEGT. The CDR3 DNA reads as TGTGCCAGCAGTGAAGATAGACAGGGGGCGGTCGGGGAGCTGTTTTTT. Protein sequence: CASSEDRQGAVGELFF.